This TCR beta chain was captured in a study of T cell repertoires in cytomegalovirus infection. TCRdb re-analysed the reads in MiXCR, keeping a single row per CDR3 protein. Among hundreds of thousands of distinct CDR3 sequences listed, about two fifths were seen once. The table lists this clonotype with a few counts. The antigen is unknown. The CDR3 consists of 11 residues. V lost 8 bases and J lost 7, with 11 bases in between. Germline assignment: CDR1 MNHNY and CDR2 SVGAGI (reference sequence). The source of this sequence is a human donor in good health (CMV status not recorded). Some clones in this sample may be carry-over from other donors' samples. This specimen consisted of cultured PBMCs, obtained from culture after CMV antigen stimulation. The rearrangement uses TRBV6-6 and TRBJ1-2; tentatively, D is TRBD1 (5 bases). CDR3 DNA: TGTGCCAGCGGGGCGGGGGGTGGCTACACCTTC. This codes for CASGAGGGYTF.